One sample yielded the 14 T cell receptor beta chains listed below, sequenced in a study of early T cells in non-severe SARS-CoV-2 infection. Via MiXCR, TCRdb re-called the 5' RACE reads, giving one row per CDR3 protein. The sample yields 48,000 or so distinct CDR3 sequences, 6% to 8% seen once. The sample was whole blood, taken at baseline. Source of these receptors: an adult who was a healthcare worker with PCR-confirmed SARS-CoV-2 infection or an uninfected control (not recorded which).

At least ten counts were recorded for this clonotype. CDR3 in DNA: TGTGCCAGCAGTTTTAGCGGGAGGGCTGATGAGCAGTACTTC. Translating it yields CASSFSGRADEQYF. This chain connects TRBV2 to TRBJ2-7; TRBD2 aligns across 11 bases. Germline V gene lookup returns CDR1 SNHLY and CDR2 FYNNEI. There are 14 residues in the CDR3. The V segment lost 5 bases and the J segment 7 bases; nucleotides outside the gene matches: 7.

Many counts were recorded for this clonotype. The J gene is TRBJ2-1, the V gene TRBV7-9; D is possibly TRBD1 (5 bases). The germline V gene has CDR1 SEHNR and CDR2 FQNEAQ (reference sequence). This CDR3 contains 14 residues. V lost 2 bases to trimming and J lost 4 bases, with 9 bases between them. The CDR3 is CASSLLQGYNEQFF. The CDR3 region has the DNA TGTGCCAGCAGCTTACTTCAGGGATACAATGAGCAGTTCTTC.

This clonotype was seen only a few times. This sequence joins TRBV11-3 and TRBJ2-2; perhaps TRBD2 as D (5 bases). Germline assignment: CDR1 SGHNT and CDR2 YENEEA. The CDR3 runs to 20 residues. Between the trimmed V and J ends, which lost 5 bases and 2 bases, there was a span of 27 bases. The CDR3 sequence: CASSPGLGGKEVKNTGELFF. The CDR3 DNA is TGTGCCAGCAGCCCAGGACTGGGCGGAAAGGAGGTTAAAAACACCGGGGAGCTGTTTTTT.

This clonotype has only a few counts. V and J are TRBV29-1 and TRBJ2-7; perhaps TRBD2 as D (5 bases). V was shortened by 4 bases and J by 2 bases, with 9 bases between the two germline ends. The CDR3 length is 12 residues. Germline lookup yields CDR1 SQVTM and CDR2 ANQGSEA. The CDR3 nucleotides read TGCAGCGTTGTAGAGGGCCCCTACGAGCAGTACTTC. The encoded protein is CSVVEGPYEQYF.

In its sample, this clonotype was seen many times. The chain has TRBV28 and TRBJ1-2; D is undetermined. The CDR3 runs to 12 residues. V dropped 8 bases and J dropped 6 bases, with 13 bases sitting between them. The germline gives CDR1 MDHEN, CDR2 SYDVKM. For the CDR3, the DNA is TGTGCCAGCGGCTTTGGCACCCATGGCTACACCTTC. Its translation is CASGFGTHGYTF.

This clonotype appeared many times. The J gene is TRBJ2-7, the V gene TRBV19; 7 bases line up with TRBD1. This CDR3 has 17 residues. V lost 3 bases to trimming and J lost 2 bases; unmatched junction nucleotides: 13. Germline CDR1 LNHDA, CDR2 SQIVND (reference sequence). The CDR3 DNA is TGTGCCAGTAGTATCGCATCTTCGATCGACAGGGCCTACGAGCAGTACTTC. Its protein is CASSIASSIDRAYEQYF.

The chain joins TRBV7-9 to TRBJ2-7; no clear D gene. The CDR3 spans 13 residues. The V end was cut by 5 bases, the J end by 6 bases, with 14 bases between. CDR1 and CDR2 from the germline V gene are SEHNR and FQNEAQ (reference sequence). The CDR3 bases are TGTGCCAGCAGCCCCTCTGTGGTCCTCGAGCAGTACTTC. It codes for CASSPSVVLEQYF.

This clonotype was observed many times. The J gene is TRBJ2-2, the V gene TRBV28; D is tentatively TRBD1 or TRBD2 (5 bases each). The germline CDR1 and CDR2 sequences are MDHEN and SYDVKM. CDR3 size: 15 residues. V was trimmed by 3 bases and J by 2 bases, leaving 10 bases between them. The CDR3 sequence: CASSLGGTNTGELFF. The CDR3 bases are TGTGCCAGCAGTTTGGGTGGGACCAACACCGGGGAGCTGTTTTTT.

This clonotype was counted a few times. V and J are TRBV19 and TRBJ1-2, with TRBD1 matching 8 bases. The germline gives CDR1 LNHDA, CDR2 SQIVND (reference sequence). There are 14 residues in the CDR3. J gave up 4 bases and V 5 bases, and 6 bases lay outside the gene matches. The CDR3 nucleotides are TGTGCCAGTAGTCTCTTGACAGGGGCCTATGGCTACACCTTC. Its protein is CASSLLTGAYGYTF.

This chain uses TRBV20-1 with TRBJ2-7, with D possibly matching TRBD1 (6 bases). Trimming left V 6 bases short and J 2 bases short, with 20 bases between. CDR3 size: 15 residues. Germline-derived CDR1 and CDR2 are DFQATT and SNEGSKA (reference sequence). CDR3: CSALRGGAITYEQYF. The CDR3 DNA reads TGCAGTGCCCTTAGAGGGGGAGCGATTACCTACGAGCAGTACTTC.

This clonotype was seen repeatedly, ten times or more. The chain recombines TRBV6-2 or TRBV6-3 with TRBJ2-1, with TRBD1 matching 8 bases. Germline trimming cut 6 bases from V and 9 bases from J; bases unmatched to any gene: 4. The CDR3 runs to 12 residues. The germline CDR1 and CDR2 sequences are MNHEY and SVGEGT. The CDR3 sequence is CASRTGDGEQFF. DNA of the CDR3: TGTGCCAGCAGGACAGGGGACGGTGAGCAGTTCTTC.

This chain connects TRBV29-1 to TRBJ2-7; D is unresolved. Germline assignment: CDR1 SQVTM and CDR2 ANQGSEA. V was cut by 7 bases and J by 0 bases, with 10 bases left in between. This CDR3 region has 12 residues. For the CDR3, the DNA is TGCAGCGCTCTCGCTTCCTCCTACGAGCAGTACTTC. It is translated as CSALASSYEQYF.

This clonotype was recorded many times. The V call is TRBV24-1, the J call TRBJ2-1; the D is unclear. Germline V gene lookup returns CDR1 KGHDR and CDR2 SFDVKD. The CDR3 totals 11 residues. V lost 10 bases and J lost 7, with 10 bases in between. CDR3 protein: CATQKLNEQFF. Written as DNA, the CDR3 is TGTGCCACGCAGAAGTTAAATGAGCAGTTCTTC.

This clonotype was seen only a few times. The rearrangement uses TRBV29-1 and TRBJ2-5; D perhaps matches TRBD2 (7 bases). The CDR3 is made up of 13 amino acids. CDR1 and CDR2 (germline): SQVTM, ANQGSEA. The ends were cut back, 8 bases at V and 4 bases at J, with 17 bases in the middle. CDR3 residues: CSKWEGVGETQYF. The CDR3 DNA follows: TGCAGCAAGTGGGAGGGGGTCGGAGAGACCCAGTACTTC.